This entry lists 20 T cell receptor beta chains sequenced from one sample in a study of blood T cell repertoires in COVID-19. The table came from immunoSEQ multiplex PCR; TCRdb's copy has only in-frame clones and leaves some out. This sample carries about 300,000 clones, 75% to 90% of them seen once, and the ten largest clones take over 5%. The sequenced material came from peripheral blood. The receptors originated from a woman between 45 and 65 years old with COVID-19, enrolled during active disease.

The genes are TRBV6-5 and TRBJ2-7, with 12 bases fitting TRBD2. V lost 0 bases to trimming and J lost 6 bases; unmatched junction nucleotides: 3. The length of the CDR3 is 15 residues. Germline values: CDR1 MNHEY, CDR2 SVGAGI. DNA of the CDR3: TGTGCCAGCAGTTACTCGACTAGCGGGAGTTCCGAGCAGTACTTC. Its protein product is CASSYSTSGSSEQYF.

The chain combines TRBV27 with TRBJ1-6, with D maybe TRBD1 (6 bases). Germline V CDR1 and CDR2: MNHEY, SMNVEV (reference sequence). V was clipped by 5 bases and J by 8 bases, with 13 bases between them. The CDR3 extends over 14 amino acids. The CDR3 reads CASSPVTGYSPLHF. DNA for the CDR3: TGTGCCAGCAGTCCAGTGACAGGCTATTCACCCCTCCACTTT.

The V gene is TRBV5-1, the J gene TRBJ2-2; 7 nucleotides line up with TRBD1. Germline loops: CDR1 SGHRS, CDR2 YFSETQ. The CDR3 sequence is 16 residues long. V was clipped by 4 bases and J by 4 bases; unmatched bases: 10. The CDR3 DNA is TGCGCCAGCAGCCCTGAGGGGGCTATTAGCACCGGGGAGCTGTTTTTT. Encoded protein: CASSPEGAISTGELFF.

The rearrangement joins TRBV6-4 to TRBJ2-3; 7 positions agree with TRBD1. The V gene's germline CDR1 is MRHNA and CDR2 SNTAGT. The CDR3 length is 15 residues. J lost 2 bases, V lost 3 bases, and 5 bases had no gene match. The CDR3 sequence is CASSDLGQNTDTQYF. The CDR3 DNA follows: TGTGCCAGCAGTGATCTGGGACAGAACACAGATACGCAGTATTTT.

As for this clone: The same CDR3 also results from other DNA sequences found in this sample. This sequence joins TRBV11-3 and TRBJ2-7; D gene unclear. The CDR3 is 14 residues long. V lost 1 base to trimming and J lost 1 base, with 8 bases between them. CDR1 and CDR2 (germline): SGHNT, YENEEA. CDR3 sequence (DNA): TGTGCCAGCAGCTTAGGGGCATCTTCCTACGAGCAGTACTTC. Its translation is CASSLGASSYEQYF.

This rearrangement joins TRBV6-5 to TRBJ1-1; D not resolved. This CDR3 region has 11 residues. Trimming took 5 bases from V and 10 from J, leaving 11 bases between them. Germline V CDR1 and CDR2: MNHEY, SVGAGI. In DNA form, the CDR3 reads TGTGCCAGCAGTACGAGGGCGTCAGCTTTCTTT. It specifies CASSTRASAFF.

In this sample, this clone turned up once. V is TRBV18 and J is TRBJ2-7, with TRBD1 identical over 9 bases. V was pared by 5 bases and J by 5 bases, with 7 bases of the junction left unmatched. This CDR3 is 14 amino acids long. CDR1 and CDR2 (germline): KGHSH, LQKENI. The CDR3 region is CASSALTGGDEQYF. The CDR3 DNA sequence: TGTGCCAGCTCAGCCCTGACAGGGGGTGACGAGCAGTACTTC.

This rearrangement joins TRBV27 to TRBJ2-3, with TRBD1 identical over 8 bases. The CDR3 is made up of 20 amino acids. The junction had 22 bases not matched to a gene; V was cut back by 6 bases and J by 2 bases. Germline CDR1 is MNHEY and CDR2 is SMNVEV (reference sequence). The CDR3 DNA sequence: TGTGCCAGCAGCCGTAAAGCGGCGGCAGGGGGCTTCGGCTTCACAGATACGCAGTATTTT. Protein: CASSRKAAAGGFGFTDTQYF.

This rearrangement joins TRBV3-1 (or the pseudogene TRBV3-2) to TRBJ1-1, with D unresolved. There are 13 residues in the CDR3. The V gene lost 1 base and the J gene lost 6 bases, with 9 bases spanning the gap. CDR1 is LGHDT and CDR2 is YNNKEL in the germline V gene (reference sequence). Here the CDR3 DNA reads TGTGCCAGCAGCCAAGCAGGAGGGTCTGAAGCTTTCTTT. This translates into CASSQAGGSEAFF.

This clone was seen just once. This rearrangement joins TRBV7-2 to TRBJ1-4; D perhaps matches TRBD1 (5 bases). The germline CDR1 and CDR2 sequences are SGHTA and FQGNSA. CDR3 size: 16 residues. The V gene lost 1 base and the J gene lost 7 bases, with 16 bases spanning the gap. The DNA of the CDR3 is TGTGCCAGCAGCTTAGGGGGCCCCCAAATAGTTGAAAAACTGTTTTTT. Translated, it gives CASSLGGPQIVEKLFF.

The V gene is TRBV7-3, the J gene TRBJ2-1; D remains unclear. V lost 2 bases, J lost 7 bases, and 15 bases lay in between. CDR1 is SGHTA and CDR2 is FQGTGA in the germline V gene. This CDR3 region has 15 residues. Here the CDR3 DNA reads TGTGCCAGCAGCTTATCCGCTTATACCAGAAATGAGCAGTTCTTC. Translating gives CASSLSAYTRNEQFF.

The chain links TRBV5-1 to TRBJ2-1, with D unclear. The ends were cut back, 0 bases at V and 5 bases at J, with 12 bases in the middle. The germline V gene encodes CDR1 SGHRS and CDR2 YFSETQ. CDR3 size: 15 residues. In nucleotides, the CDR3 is TGCGCCAGCAGCTTGGTGCCCGGGTCTCACAATGAGCAGTTCTTC. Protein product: CASSLVPGSHNEQFF.

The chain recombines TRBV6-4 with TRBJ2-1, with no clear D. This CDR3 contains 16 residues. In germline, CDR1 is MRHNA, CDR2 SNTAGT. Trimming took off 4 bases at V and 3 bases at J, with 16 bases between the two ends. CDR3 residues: CASSVSPAARYNEQFF. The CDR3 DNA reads TGTGCCAGCAGTGTATCCCCGGCGGCCCGCTACAATGAGCAGTTCTTC.

CDR3 coding DNA: TGTGCCACCAGCTCGGGGGTCGGCAATCAGCCCCAGCATTTT. Protein sequence: CATSSGVGNQPQHF. V gene TRBV24-1 combines with J gene TRBJ1-5; a possible D gene is TRBD1 (5 bases). This CDR3 spans 14 amino acids. Per germline, CDR1 KGHDR and CDR2 SFDVKD. Deletions cut 7 bases from V and 2 bases from J, with 11 bases between.

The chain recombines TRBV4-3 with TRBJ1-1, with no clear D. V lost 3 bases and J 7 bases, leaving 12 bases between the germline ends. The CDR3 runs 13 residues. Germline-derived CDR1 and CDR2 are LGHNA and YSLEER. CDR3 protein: CASSHGGSGEAFF. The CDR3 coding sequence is TGCGCCAGCAGCCATGGAGGCTCCGGTGAAGCTTTCTTT.

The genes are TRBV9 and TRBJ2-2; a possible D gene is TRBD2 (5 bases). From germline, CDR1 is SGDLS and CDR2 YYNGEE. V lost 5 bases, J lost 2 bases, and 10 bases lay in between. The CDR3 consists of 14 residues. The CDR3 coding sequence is TGTGCCAGCAGTGCCGGGATAAACACCGGGGAGCTGTTTTTT. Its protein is CASSAGINTGELFF.

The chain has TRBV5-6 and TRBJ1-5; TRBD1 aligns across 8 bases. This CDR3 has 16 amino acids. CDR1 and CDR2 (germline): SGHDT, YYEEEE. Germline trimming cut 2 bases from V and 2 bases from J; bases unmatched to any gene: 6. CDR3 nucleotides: TGTGCCAGCAGCTTCCGGACAGGGATTGGCAATCAGCCCCAGCATTTT. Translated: CASSFRTGIGNQPQHF.

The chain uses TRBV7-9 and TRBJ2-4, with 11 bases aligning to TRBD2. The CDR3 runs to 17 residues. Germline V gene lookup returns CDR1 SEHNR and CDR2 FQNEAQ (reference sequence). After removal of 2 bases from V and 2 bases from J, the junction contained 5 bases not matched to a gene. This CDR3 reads CASSLYGTSGSKNIQYF. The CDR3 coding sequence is TGTGCCAGCAGCTTATACGGGACTAGCGGATCCAAAAACATTCAGTACTTC.

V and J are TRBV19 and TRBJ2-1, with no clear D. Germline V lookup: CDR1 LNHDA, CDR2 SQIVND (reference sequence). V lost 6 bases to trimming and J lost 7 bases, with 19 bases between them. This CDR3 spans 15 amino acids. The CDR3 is CASSPPPASVNEQFF. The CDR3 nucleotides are TGTGCCAGTAGCCCCCCCCCTGCATCGGTTAATGAGCAGTTCTTC.

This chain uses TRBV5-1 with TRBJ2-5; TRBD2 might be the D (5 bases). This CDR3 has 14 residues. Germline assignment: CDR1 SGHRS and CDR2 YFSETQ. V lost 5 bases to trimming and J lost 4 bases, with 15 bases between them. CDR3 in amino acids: CASSTALASETQYF. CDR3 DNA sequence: TGCGCCAGCAGTACCGCCCTAGCTTCAGAGACCCAGTACTTC.